This paragraph covers one T cell receptor (beta chain) sequence. The sample is drawn from a study of T cells after yellow fever vaccination. A process of 5'RACE template switching, which added a universal primer site and UMIs, was used to make TCR cDNA. TCRdb analysed the 5' RACE reads with MiXCR anew, one entry per CDR3 protein. Among just under 600,000 distinct CDR3 sequences, roughly 13% were seen once, and the ten largest hold over 12%. Germline V CDR1 and CDR2: KGHSH, LQKENI. The V gene end was trimmed by 6 bases and the J gene end by 5 bases; junction bases not matched to a gene: 15. CDR3 length: 16 residues.

The receptor was isolated from a man aged 25 to 40 who received the YFV17D yellow fever vaccine. The sequencing used PBMCs, collected on the day of the yellow fever booster vaccination. This chain uses TRBV18 with TRBJ2-7, with 8 bases aligning to TRBD2. CDR3 sequence: CASSPSDSGTQHEQYF. The CDR3 region has the DNA TGTGCCAGCTCGCCGTCCGATAGCGGGACGCAGCACGAGCAGTACTTC.